This section outlines one TCR beta chain sequence together with its context. Random hexamers served to reverse transcribe roughly 0.45 to 1 ug RNA. It was immunoSEQ multiplex PCR that amplified TCR beta CDR3 across 54 Vbeta and 13 Jbeta. TCRdb independently ran MiXCR on the immunoSEQ multiplex PCR reads; one entry per CDR3 protein. This table has more than 65,000 distinct CDR3 sequences, 95% appearing once. The sample is drawn from a study of CD8 T cells in Susac syndrome. Blood CD8+ and CD4+ T cells underwent high-throughput TCR beta sequencing. The TEMRA cells underwent FACS enrichment, while the CD8+ and CD4+ T cells underwent negative isolation. With 5 bases clipped from V and 5 bases from J, the junction kept 4 bases outside the gene matches. Germline assignment: CDR1 SGHTA and CDR2 FQGTGA. The CDR3 totals 13 residues.

The clonotype was recovered from a human donor in good health. The rearrangement links TRBV7-3 to TRBJ1-2; 8 bases are shared with TRBD1. Source material: CD8+ T cells from PBMCs. The CDR3: CASSLDRDYGYTF. In DNA, the CDR3 is TGTGCCAGCAGCCTGGACAGGGATTATGGCTACACCTTC.